These 22 T cell receptor beta chains share one sample of origin, sequenced in a study of graft-versus-host responses after intestinal transplantation. Produced via immunoSEQ multiplex PCR; TCRdb's table is partial and in-frame only. The table shows roughly 120,000 clones, with about 93% occurring only once. The antigens of these receptors remain unknown. Sequencing used unstimulated CD8+ T cells sorted from spleen or lymph node cells, obtained before intestinal transplant. All receptors derive from a human donor who received an intestinal transplant.

The V gene is TRBV6-5, the J gene TRBJ1-2; D is perhaps TRBD1 (6 bases). V was shortened by 6 bases and J by 7 bases, with 6 bases between the two germline ends. The germline gives CDR1 MNHEY, CDR2 SVGAGI. The CDR3 is 10 amino acids. CDR3 sequence (DNA): TGTGCCAGCAGACAGGGTGGCTACACCTTC. This encodes CASRQGGYTF.

The V gene is TRBV7-2, the J gene TRBJ1-5; no clear D gene. This CDR3 is 15 amino acids long. Germline assignment: CDR1 SGHTA and CDR2 FQGNSA. Trimming removed 4 bases from V and 0 bases from J, with 10 bases in between. Here the CDR3 reads CASSSWGYSNQPQHF. In DNA form, the CDR3 reads TGTGCCAGCAGCTCTTGGGGTTATAGCAATCAGCCCCAGCATTTT.

The V and J genes are TRBV6-1 and TRBJ2-2, with D unclear. Deletions cut 1 base from V and 6 bases from J, with 12 bases between. The CDR3 is 15 amino acids. In germline, CDR1 is MNHNS, CDR2 SASEGT. Here the CDR3 DNA reads TGTGCCAGCAGTGAAGATCGTGTTCGGGCCGGGGAGCTGTTTTTT. Protein: CASSEDRVRAGELFF.

The CDR3 DNA sequence: TGCGCCAGCAGCCAAGATGTCTGGGTGCCAGACACAGATACGCAGTATTTT. Amino acid sequence: CASSQDVWVPDTDTQYF. The chain joins TRBV4-1 to TRBJ2-3; D gene ambiguous. The CDR3 length is 17 residues. V was pared by 0 bases and J by 2 bases, with 15 bases between. Germline CDR1 is MGHRA and CDR2 is YSYEKL.

The rearrangement links TRBV9 to TRBJ1-1; D may be TRBD1 (6 bases). Germline loops: CDR1 SGDLS, CDR2 YYNGEE. Trimming took off 3 bases at V and 6 bases at J, with 21 bases between the two ends. There are 16 residues in the CDR3. The CDR3 DNA sequence: TGTGCCAGCAGCGACCGCCCGACAGGCCCATCTCCTGAAGCTTTCTTT. It yields the protein CASSDRPTGPSPEAFF. The full variable domain, completed using reference TRBV9 and TRBJ1-1, is DSGVTQTPKHLITATGQRVTLRCSPRSGDLSVYWYQQSLDQGLQFLIQYYNGEERAKGNILERFSAQQFPDLHSELNLSSLELGDSALYFCASSDRPTGPSPEAFFGQGTRLTVV.

This clone was picked up one time. Other DNA sequences in this specimen translate into the identical CDR3. The chain employs TRBV4-1 and TRBJ1-1; D not certain. Germline values: CDR1 MGHRA, CDR2 YSYEKL. V shed 1 base and J shed 1 base, with 7 bases lying between them. CDR3 length: 14 residues. This CDR3 is CASSQVEGNTEAFF. CDR3 DNA sequence: TGCGCCAGCAGCCAAGTGGAGGGGAACACTGAAGCTTTCTTT.

V usage is TRBV7-8 and J usage is TRBJ2-1; TRBD2 matches 8 bases. With 5 bases clipped from V and 8 bases from J, the junction kept 14 bases outside the gene matches. This CDR3 region has 16 residues. Looked up from germline, CDR1 is SGHVS and CDR2 is FQNEAQ. The DNA of the CDR3 is TGTGCCAGCAGCGGGGGGGAGGAGCGGGAGTGGGATGAGCAGTTCTTC. Translating gives CASSGGEEREWDEQFF.

The chain carries TRBV19 and TRBJ2-1; 10 bases are a match to TRBD2. V lost 1 base, J lost 10 bases, and 4 bases stayed unmatched. There are 14 residues in the CDR3. The germline CDR1 and CDR2 sequences are LNHDA and SQIVND (reference sequence). The CDR3 sequence: CASSIALLAGEQFF. DNA for the CDR3: TGTGCCAGTAGTATAGCCCTACTAGCGGGAGAGCAGTTCTTC.

CDR3 protein: CATSARGGNQPQHF. In DNA form, the CDR3 reads TGTGCCACCAGCGCTCGGGGTGGCAATCAGCCCCAGCATTTT. This rearrangement joins TRBV15 to TRBJ1-5; D gene uncertain. This CDR3 contains 14 residues. From germline, CDR1 is LNHNV and CDR2 YYDKDF (reference sequence). The V end lost 5 bases, the J end lost 2 bases, and 10 bases lay between the germline ends.

The chain couples TRBV18 to TRBJ2-7; D is uncertain. The CDR3 is made up of 14 amino acids. Trimming cost V 2 bases and J 6 bases, with 14 bases left between them. Germline CDR1 KGHSH, CDR2 LQKENI. CDR3 in amino acids: CASSPDGWVGEQYF. CDR3 nucleotides: TGTGCCAGCTCACCAGACGGGTGGGTAGGCGAGCAGTACTTC.

V is TRBV27 and J is TRBJ2-7; no clear D gene. Germline V gene data show CDR1 as MNHEY and CDR2 as SMNVEV (reference sequence). The CDR3 is made up of 12 amino acids. V shed 5 bases and J shed 6 bases, with 11 bases lying between them. In nucleotides, the CDR3 is TGTGCCAGCAGTAGCCGTTTAGGCGAGCAGTACTTC. As protein: CASSSRLGEQYF.

This chain uses TRBV7-8 with TRBJ2-7, with 7 bases identical to TRBD1. Germline CDR1 SGHVS, CDR2 FQNEAQ. The CDR3 is 14 amino acids. V trimming: 5 bases; J trimming: 3 bases; junction bases outside the gene matches: 7. The CDR3 coding sequence is TGTGCCAGCAGCCCCGAGACAGGGAACTACGAGCAGTACTTC. Residues: CASSPETGNYEQYF.

The V call is TRBV7-9, the J call TRBJ2-1; the D gene is possibly TRBD1 (5 bases). The V and J ends lost 3 bases and 0 bases respectively, with 12 bases between them. The germline CDR1 and CDR2 sequences are SEHNR and FQNEAQ (reference sequence). This CDR3 region has 16 residues. The CDR3 DNA sequence: TGTGCCAGCAGCTTTGAGGCACAGGTCTCCTACAATGAGCAGTTCTTC. It codes for CASSFEAQVSYNEQFF.

The CDR3 DNA reads as TGTGCCAGCAGCCCCCTCCCCGGGACAGGGGGCACTGAAGCTTTCTTT. This sequence encodes CASSPLPGTGGTEAFF. The gene calls are TRBV27 and TRBJ1-1; 11 positions agree with TRBD1. The CDR3 loop spans 16 amino acids. The germline V gene has CDR1 MNHEY and CDR2 SMNVEV (reference sequence). With V trimmed by 6 bases and J by 4 bases, 10 bases remained unmatched.

The chain has TRBV5-1 and TRBJ2-7; possibly TRBD1 for D (5 bases). CDR1 and CDR2 from the germline V gene are SGHRS and YFSETQ. The V and J ends lost 0 bases and 3 bases respectively, with 7 bases between them. The CDR3 is made up of 13 amino acids. Here the CDR3 reads CASSLGTNYEQYF. Here the CDR3 DNA reads TGCGCCAGCAGCTTGGGGACAAACTACGAGCAGTACTTC.

The chain has TRBV7-6 and TRBJ2-1, with D perhaps given as TRBD1 or TRBD2 (6 bases each). Germline V gene lookup returns CDR1 SGHVS and CDR2 FNYEAQ. V lost 4 bases and J 10 bases, leaving 17 bases between the germline ends. The CDR3 is 14 amino acids. CDR3 in DNA: TGTGCCAGCAGCTCCGGACTACCTAGGGGGGAGCAGTTCTTC. It yields the protein CASSSGLPRGEQFF. The full variable domain, with the rest looked up from reference TRBV7-6 and TRBJ2-1, is GAGVSQSPRYKVTKRGQDVALRCDPISGHVSLYWYRQALGQGPEFLTYFNYEAQQDKSGLPNDRFSAERPEGSISTLTIQRTEQRDSAMYRCASSSGLPRGEQFFGPGTRLTVL.

The genes are TRBV30 and TRBJ2-2; D is undetermined. The germline V and J ends were trimmed by 1 base and 2 bases, with 11 bases remaining between them. This CDR3 is 15 amino acids long. The germline V gene has CDR1 GTSNPN and CDR2 SVGIG (reference sequence). The CDR3 DNA reads TGTGCCTGGAGTGATTTGAGAGATAACACCGGGGAGCTGTTTTTT. Its protein is CAWSDLRDNTGELFF.

This clone has only one observation. V usage is TRBV5-4 and J usage is TRBJ2-5; either TRBD1 or TRBD2 may fit D (6 bases each). In germline, CDR1 is SGHNT, CDR2 YYREEE (reference sequence). The CDR3 extends over 15 amino acids. Trimming shortened V by 1 base and J by 5 bases, and 15 bases separated the two germline ends. The CDR3 nucleotides read TGTGCCAGCAGCTTGACCTGGGGGGCGGTGGAGACCCAGTACTTC. Encoded protein: CASSLTWGAVETQYF.

The chain has TRBV30 and TRBJ1-6; 7 nucleotides agree with TRBD1. The CDR3 extends over 16 amino acids. Per the germline V gene, CDR1 is GTSNPN and CDR2 is SVGIG (reference sequence). After removal of 4 bases from V and 0 bases from J, the junction contained 6 bases not matched to a gene. The CDR3 protein is CAWTAGQSSYNSPLHF. In DNA, the CDR3 is TGTGCCTGGACCGCGGGACAGAGCTCCTATAATTCACCCCTCCACTTT.

The chain has TRBV5-4 and TRBJ1-2; D gene unclear. Germline V gives CDR1 SGHNT, CDR2 YYREEE (reference sequence). This CDR3 has 13 amino acids. The V end lost 2 bases, the J end lost 10 bases, and 15 bases lay between the germline ends. The DNA of the CDR3 is TGTGCCAGCAGCTTAGTGTCTACCCCGGACTACACCTTC. Encoded protein: CASSLVSTPDYTF.

The chain has TRBV7-9 and TRBJ2-3; TRBD2 might be the D (7 bases). V lost 5 bases and J lost 4, with 13 bases in between. Germline CDR1 is SEHNR and CDR2 is FQNEAQ (reference sequence). This CDR3 region has 14 residues. CDR3 DNA sequence: TGTGCCAGCAGCCCGATGGGGGGGCCAGATACGCAGTATTTT. As protein: CASSPMGGPDTQYF.

This rearrangement joins TRBV10-2 to TRBJ1-2; TRBD1 aligns across 9 bases. CDR3 size: 14 residues. Germline CDR1 and CDR2: WSHSY and SAAADI. The ends lost 5 bases at V and 3 bases at J; junction bases unmatched: 4. The CDR3 protein is CASSFTGGYYGYTF. In DNA, the CDR3 is TGCGCCAGCAGTTTCACAGGGGGCTACTATGGCTACACCTTC.